The T cell receptor beta chain under discussion was sequenced for a study of CD8 T cells in Susac syndrome. RNA totalling roughly 0.5 to 1 ug underwent reverse transcription with random hexamers. In TCRdb, the immunoSEQ multiplex PCR reads were re-called with MiXCR into one record per CDR3 protein. The data contain fewer than 140,000 distinct CDR3 sequences, 94% of them singletons. Germline CDR1 and CDR2: SQVTM and ANQGSEA. The V and J ends lost 8 bases and 0 bases, in that order; junction bases with no gene match: 4. This CDR3 has 15 amino acids. This receptor was obtained from a human donor with Susac syndrome. Sequences were obtained from CD8+ T cells from PBMCs. The genes are TRBV29-1 and TRBJ2-2; 12 nucleotides line up with TRBD2. Here the CDR3 DNA reads TGCAGCTCTAGCGGGGGGGGCGCGAACACCGGGGAGCTGTTTTTT. It encodes CSSSGGGANTGELFF.